This TCR beta chain comes out of a study of blood T cells in healthy people across ages. A sample-barcoded 5' primer and a J-beta primer mix were used in a second PCR of about 7 to 12 cycles. TCRdb recomputed calls from the 5' RACE reads with MiXCR, one row per CDR3 protein. The sample yields 900,000 to 950,000 distinct CDR3 sequences, 29% seen once. Study findings and constraints: The study found TCR beta diversity correlated strongly with naive T cell percentage. Getting older went along with TCR beta diversity per million T cells dropping roughly linearly.

On this clonotype itself: Its antigen is not known.

These same data were also listed under a study on T cells of mothers and their children.

The sample taken for sequencing was blood. The TCR was taken from a woman aged 35 to 49 in good health.

The CDR3 DNA follows: TGTGCCAGCAGCTTCGGCAGCGAGAATAACGGGGAGACCCAGTACTTC. This encodes CASSFGSENNGETQYF. The rearrangement uses TRBV11-2 and TRBJ2-5, with no clear D. CDR1 SGHAT and CDR2 FQNNGV come from the germline V gene. Trimming shortened V by 3 bases and J by 5 bases, and 19 bases separated the two germline ends. The CDR3 totals 16 residues.